Sequencing of this T cell receptor (beta chain) was carried out in a study of cytomegalovirus exposure and HLA in healthy donors. Study in general: Sequencing of around 200 million T cells in an earlier analysis found 100 million to 140 million unique TCR beta sequences. Study results and caveats: Most subjects had HLA-A and HLA-B alleles reportedly predicted accurately by TCR beta sequences. Reports indicated that the classifier achieved high specificity and sensitivity in diagnosing cytomegalovirus status. TCR beta sequences numbering roughly 18,000 were associated with HLA alleles at 0.05 false discovery rate in a later analysis.

PCR was performed using 60 Vbeta and 13 Jbeta primers. Generated by immunoSEQ multiplex PCR, the TCRdb table keeps only in-frame clones and is missing some. This repertoire shows 150,000 to 200,000 clones, about 80% found once; its top ten account for 3.5% to 5%. Concerning this clone: The antigen is not known.

The CDR3 consists of 15 residues. Trimming cost V 0 bases and J 10 bases; bases outside gene matches: 7. Germline loops: CDR1 SGHKS, CDR2 YYEKEE (reference sequence). The gene calls are TRBV5-5 and TRBJ1-1; 12 nucleotides agree with TRBD1. The sample was PBMCs. The sequence derives from a woman in her twenties or thirties in good health and CMV-seropositive. The CDR3 DNA is TGTGCCAGCAGCTTGGAGGGGGACAGGGGGCGCTTAGCTTTCTTT. Translated, it gives CASSLEGDRGRLAFF.